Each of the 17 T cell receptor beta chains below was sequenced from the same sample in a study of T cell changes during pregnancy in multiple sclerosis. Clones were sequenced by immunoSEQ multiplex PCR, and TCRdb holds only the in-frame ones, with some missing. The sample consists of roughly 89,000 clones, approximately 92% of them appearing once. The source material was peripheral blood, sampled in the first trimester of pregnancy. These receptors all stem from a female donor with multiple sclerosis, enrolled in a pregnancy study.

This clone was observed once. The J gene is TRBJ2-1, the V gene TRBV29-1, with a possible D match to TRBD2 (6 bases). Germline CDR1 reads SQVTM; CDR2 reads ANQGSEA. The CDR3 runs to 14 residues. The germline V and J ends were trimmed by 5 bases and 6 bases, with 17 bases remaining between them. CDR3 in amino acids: CSVRGIMEGNEQFF. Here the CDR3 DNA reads TGCAGCGTTAGAGGCATTATGGAGGGCAATGAGCAGTTCTTC.

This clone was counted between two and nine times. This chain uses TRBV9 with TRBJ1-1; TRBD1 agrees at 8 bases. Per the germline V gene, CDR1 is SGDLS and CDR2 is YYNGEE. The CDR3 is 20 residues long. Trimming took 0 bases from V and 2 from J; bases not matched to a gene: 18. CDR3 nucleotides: TGTGCCAGCAGCGTAGAGGACCCCGGGACAGGTGGCCCTTCTAACACTGAAGCTTTCTTT. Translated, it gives CASSVEDPGTGGPSNTEAFF.

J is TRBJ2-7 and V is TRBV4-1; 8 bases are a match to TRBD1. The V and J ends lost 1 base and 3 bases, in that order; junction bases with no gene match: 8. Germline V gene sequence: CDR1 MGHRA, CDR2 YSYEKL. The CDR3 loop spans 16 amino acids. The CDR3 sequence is CASSQAPETGVYEQYF. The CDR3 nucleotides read TGCGCCAGCAGCCAAGCCCCAGAGACAGGGGTCTACGAGCAGTACTTC.

CDR3: CASSLAQTYGNEQFF. The CDR3 DNA is TGTGCCAGCAGCTTGGCCCAGACTTACGGGAATGAGCAGTTCTTC. The chain couples TRBV5-4 to TRBJ2-1; D gene uncertain. V was clipped by 0 bases and J by 7 bases, with 14 bases between them. Germline V gene lookup returns CDR1 SGHNT and CDR2 YYREEE (reference sequence). The CDR3 sequence is 15 residues long.

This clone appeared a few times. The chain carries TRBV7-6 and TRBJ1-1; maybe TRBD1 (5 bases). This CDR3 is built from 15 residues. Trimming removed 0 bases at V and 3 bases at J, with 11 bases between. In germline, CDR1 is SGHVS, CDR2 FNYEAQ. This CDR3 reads CASSLAGGSDTEAFF. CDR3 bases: TGTGCCAGCAGCTTAGCTGGGGGGTCAGACACTGAAGCTTTCTTT.

CDR3 in DNA: TGTGCCAGCAGCCCTAGTCGGACAGGGGCCTACAATGAGCAGTTCTTC. Encoded protein: CASSPSRTGAYNEQFF. The chain combines TRBV7-8 with TRBJ2-1, with 9 nucleotides matching TRBD1. The V gene end was trimmed by 5 bases and the J gene end by 2 bases; junction bases not matched to a gene: 7. The CDR3 consists of 16 residues. Germline V lookup: CDR1 SGHVS, CDR2 FQNEAQ.

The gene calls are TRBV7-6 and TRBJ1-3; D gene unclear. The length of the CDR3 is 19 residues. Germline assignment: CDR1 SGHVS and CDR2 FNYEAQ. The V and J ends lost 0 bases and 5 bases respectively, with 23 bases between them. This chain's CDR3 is CASSLARPPRPSDRNTIYF. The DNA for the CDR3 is TGTGCCAGCAGCTTAGCCCGCCCCCCCCGTCCCAGTGATAGAAACACCATATATTTT.

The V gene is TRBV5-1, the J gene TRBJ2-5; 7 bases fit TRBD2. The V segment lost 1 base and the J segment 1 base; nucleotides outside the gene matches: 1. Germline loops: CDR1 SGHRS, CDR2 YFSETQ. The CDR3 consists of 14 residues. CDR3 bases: TGCGCCAGCAGCTTGAGCGGGGCCCAAGAGACCCAGTACTTC. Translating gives CASSLSGAQETQYF.

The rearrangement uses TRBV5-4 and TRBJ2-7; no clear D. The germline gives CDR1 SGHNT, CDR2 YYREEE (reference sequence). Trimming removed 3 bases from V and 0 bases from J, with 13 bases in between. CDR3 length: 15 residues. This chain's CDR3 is CASSSQDRFSYEQYF. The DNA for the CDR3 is TGTGCCAGCAGCTCCCAGGATAGATTCTCCTACGAGCAGTACTTC. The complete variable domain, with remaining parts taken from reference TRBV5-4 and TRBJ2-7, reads ETGVTQSPTHLIKTRGQQVTLRCSSQSGHNTVSWYQQALGQGPQFIFQYYREEENGRGNFPPRFSGLQFPNYSSELNVNALELDDSALYLCASSSQDRFSYEQYFGPGTRLTVT.

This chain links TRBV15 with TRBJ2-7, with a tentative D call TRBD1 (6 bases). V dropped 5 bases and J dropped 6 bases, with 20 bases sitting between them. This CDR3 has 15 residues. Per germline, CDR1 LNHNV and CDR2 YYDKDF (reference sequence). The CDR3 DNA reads TGTGCCACCAGCCCCAGACAACAGGGTGGTGGCGAGCAGTACTTC. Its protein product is CATSPRQQGGGEQYF.

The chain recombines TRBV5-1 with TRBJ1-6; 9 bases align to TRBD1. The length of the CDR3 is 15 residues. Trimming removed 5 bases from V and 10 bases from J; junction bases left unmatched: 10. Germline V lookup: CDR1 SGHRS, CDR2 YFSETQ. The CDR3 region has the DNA TGCGCCAGCAGACTTGTCGGGACAGGGAACTCACCCCTCCACTTT. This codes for CASRLVGTGNSPLHF.

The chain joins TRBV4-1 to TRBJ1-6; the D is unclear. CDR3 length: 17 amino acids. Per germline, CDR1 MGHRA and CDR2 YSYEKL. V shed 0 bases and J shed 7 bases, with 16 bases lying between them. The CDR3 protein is CASSQDFLSGINSPLHF. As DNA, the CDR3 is TGCGCCAGCAGCCAAGATTTCTTATCAGGAATAAATTCACCCCTCCACTTT.

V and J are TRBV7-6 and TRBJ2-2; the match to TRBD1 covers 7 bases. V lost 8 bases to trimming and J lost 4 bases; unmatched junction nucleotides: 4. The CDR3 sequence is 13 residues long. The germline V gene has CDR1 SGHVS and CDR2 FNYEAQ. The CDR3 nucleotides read TGTGCCAGCGATGACAGGGTCACCGGGGAGCTGTTTTTT. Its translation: CASDDRVTGELFF.

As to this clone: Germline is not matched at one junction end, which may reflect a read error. Written as DNA, the CDR3 is TGTGCCAGCTCCCCACGGGGCCCCTACGAGCAGTACTTC. Amino acids: CASSPRGPYEQYF. J is TRBJ2-7 and V is TRBV18, with D perhaps matching TRBD1 or TRBD2 (5 bases each). Per the germline V gene, CDR1 is KGHSH and CDR2 is LQKENI. The CDR3 extends over 13 amino acids.

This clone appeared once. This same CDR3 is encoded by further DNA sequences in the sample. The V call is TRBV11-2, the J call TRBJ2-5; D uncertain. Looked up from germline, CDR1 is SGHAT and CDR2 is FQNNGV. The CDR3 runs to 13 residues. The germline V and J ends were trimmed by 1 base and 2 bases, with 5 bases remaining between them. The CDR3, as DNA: TGTGCCAGCAGCTTAGGCCGGCAAGAGACCCAGTACTTC. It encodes CASSLGRQETQYF.

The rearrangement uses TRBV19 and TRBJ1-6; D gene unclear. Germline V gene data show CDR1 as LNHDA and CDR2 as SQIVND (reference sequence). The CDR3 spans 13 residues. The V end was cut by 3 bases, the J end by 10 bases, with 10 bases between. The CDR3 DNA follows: TGTGCCAGTAGTATGGGTCGAGGATCACCCCTCCACTTT. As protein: CASSMGRGSPLHF.

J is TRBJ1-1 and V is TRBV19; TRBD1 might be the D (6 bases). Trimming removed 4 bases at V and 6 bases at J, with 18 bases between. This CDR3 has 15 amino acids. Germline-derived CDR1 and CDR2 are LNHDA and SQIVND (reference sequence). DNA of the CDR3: TGTGCCAGTAGTACCCTTACAGGGTTGAGATCTGAAGCTTTCTTT. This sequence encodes CASSTLTGLRSEAFF.